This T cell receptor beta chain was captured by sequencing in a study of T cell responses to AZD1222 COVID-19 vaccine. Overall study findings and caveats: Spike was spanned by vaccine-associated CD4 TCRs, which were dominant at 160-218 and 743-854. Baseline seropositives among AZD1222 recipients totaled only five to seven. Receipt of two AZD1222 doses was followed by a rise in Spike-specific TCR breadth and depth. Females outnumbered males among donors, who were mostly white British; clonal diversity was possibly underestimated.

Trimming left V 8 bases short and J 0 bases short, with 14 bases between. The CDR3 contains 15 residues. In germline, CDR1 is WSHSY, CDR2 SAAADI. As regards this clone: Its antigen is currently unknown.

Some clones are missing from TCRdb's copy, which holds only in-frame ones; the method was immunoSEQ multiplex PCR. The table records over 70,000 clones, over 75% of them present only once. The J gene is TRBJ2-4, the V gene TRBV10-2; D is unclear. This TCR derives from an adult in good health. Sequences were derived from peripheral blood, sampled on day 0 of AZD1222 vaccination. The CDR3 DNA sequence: TGCGCCAGCGGATTAGTAGGGCTAGCCAAAAACATTCAGTACTTC. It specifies CASGLVGLAKNIQYF.